This paragraph covers one TCR beta chain sequence. Its antigen is unknown. This specimen comes from a study of T-cell reconstitution after alpha-beta-depleted transplantation in children. Study conclusions and caveats: At one year after transplant, newly produced T cells mostly accounted for T-cell counts and diversity. Surviving recipient T cells and intrathymic progenitors accounted for some patients' high TCRbeta diversity at day 60.

The TCRbeta library incorporated unique molecular identifiers. TCRdb reanalysed the PCR reads using MiXCR and keeps one entry per CDR3 protein. Of about 540,000 distinct CDR3 sequences listed, over 20% were seen once; the top ten hold 30% to 40%. The origin of this receptor is a boy under three years old with Wiskott-Aldrich syndrome, due to receive a stem cell transplant. Sequencing used PBMCs, obtained before TCRalphabeta/CD19-depleted stem cell transplant.

This CDR3 is CASSFPGQGEYGYTF. The CDR3, as DNA: TGTGCCAGCAGTTTCCCTGGACAGGGAGAGTATGGCTACACCTTC. V gene TRBV28 combines with J gene TRBJ1-2; 8 nucleotides align to TRBD1. Germline CDR1 is MDHEN and CDR2 is SYDVKM. The CDR3 loop spans 15 amino acids. V was clipped by 3 bases and J by 5 bases; unmatched bases: 8.